This T cell receptor (beta chain) was captured in a study of T cell clonality in common variable immunodeficiency. Blood samples were heparinized, about 4.5 to 8 ml per donor. Study results and caveats: CVID subjects had higher TCRbeta clonality than healthy controls, most marked in about a third.

This clone showed up many times. Its target is unknown. The CDR3 is cut off 3 residues early in the read; its end comes from the germline J gene. The V segment lost 4 bases and the J segment 0 bases; nucleotides outside the gene matches: 5. The length of the CDR3 is 15 residues. TCRdb's table, derived via immunoSEQ multiplex PCR, lists solely in-frame clones and lacks some. The sample shows tens of thousands of clones, no singletons; the ten largest hold 0.68%. This sequence joins TRBV12-3 or TRBV12-4 and TRBJ1-1, with TRBD1 matching 7 bases. The sample taken for sequencing was peripheral blood mononuclear cells. The receptor's source is a person between 18 and 70 years old in good health. The sequenced part of the CDR3 DNA is TGTGCCAGCAGTTCCCGGGGGACAGTGAACACTGAA. Translating it yields CASSSRGTVNTE. The full CDR3 protein is CASSSRGTVNTEAFF.